This passage covers 14 T cell receptor beta chains from one sample sequenced in a study of blood T cell repertoires in COVID-19. Some clones are missing from TCRdb's copy, which holds only in-frame ones; the method was immunoSEQ multiplex PCR. This repertoire shows some 240,000 clones, roughly 87% found once; its top ten account for 7.2%. Sequences were obtained from peripheral blood. These receptors all stem from a man aged 55 to 70 who had recovered from COVID-19.

The V call is TRBV28, the J call TRBJ1-2, with a weak D call TRBD1 (5 bases). Germline-derived CDR1 and CDR2 are MDHEN and SYDVKM. V lost 2 bases, J lost 0 bases, and 13 bases lay in between. The CDR3 is made up of 16 amino acids. This chain's CDR3 is CASSLGVDRANYGYTF. In DNA, the CDR3 is TGTGCCAGCAGTTTAGGGGTAGACAGAGCTAACTATGGCTACACCTTC.

This chain links TRBV5-1 with TRBJ2-5, with D tentatively TRBD1 (5 bases). Germline CDR1 is SGHRS and CDR2 is YFSETQ. The CDR3 spans 15 residues. The ends were cut back, 0 bases at V and 2 bases at J, with 11 bases in the middle. The CDR3 loop is CASSLVGPGQETQYF. CDR3 coding DNA: TGCGCCAGCAGCTTGGTGGGGCCAGGACAAGAGACCCAGTACTTC.

Points on this clone: One end of the junction does not line up with germline, which may come from a read error. This sequence joins TRBV10-3 and TRBJ2-1; 10 nucleotides agree with TRBD2. The CDR3 has 13 amino acids. Germline CDR1 and CDR2: ENHRY and SYGVKD. CDR3 nucleotide sequence: TGTGCCGTCAGCGGGGGGGACCTCAATGAGCAGTTCTTC. This codes for CAVSGGDLNEQFF.

The chain uses TRBV2 and TRBJ2-1; tentatively, D is TRBD2 (5 bases). Germline CDR1 is SNHLY and CDR2 is FYNNEI. The length of the CDR3 is 13 residues. Trimming took off 6 bases at V and 5 bases at J, with 11 bases between the two ends. CDR3 protein: CASRASTHNEQFF. The CDR3 DNA reads TGTGCCAGCAGAGCTAGCACCCACAATGAGCAGTTCTTC.

The chain employs TRBV27 and TRBJ2-1; D unclear. From germline, CDR1 is MNHEY and CDR2 SMNVEV (reference sequence). The CDR3 spans 16 residues. Trimming cost V 3 bases and J 4 bases, with 16 bases left between them. The CDR3 nucleotides read TGTGCCAGCAGTTTTCTGAGGCCCAGTCCTTACAATGAGCAGTTCTTC. This translates into CASSFLRPSPYNEQFF.

The V call is TRBV30, the J call TRBJ2-3; 10 bases map to TRBD2. Germline values: CDR1 GTSNPN, CDR2 SVGIG (reference sequence). The V and J ends lost 2 bases and 3 bases, in that order; junction bases with no gene match: 5. The CDR3 sequence is 15 residues long. CDR3 residues: CAWSKRGGPTDTQYF. The DNA of the CDR3 is TGTGCCTGGAGTAAGCGGGGGGGGCCAACAGATACGCAGTATTTT.

V is TRBV7-8 and J is TRBJ2-3; no reliable D call. Trimming removed 5 bases from V and 9 bases from J, with 12 bases in between. Germline loops: CDR1 SGHVS, CDR2 FQNEAQ. The CDR3 covers 12 residues. The CDR3 coding sequence is TGTGCCAGCAGCCAGACTGGTCCCACGCAGTATTTT. This encodes CASSQTGPTQYF.

V is TRBV15 and J is TRBJ1-4; D may be TRBD1 (6 bases). CDR3 length: 16 amino acids. V lost 4 bases and J 0 bases, leaving 12 bases between the germline ends. In germline, CDR1 is LNHNV, CDR2 YYDKDF (reference sequence). The CDR3 loop is CATSKGTQATNEKLFF. The CDR3 coding sequence is TGTGCCACCAGCAAAGGGACACAGGCAACTAATGAAAAACTGTTTTTT. Supplemented by reference TRBV15 and TRBJ1-4, the full variable domain reads DAMVIQNPRYQVTQFGKPVTLSCSQTLNHNVMYWYQQKSSQAPKLLFHYYDKDFNNEADTPDNFQSRRPNTSFCFLDIRSPGLGDTAMYLCATSKGTQATNEKLFFGSGTQLSVL.

The genes are TRBV27 and TRBJ2-7, with 9 bases identical to TRBD1. V lost 5 bases and J lost 4; bases outside the gene matches: 15. Germline V gene lookup returns CDR1 MNHEY and CDR2 SMNVEV (reference sequence). The CDR3 contains 17 residues. Here the CDR3 DNA reads TGTGCCAGCAGTAAACACAGGGGGCGAGTGATACAATACGAGCAGTACGTC. This translates into CASSKHRGRVIQYEQYV.

The chain is built from TRBV19 and TRBJ1-3, with D perhaps matching TRBD1 (5 bases). CDR3 length: 14 amino acids. V was cut by 6 bases and J by 4 bases, with 13 bases left in between. From germline, CDR1 is LNHDA and CDR2 SQIVND (reference sequence). The CDR3 nucleotides read TGTGCCAGTAGGAGTCAGGGTTACGGAAACACCATATATTTT. This sequence encodes CASRSQGYGNTIYF.

This chain joins TRBV6-4 and TRBJ1-2; tentatively, D is TRBD1 (5 bases). CDR1 and CDR2 (germline): MRHNA, SNTAGT. V gave up 0 bases and J gave up 2 bases, with 7 bases separating them. The CDR3 loop spans 14 amino acids. The CDR3 bases are TGTGCCAGCAGTGACTCGTCAGGGAACTATGGCTACACCTTC. It encodes CASSDSSGNYGYTF.

The genes are TRBV19 and TRBJ2-3, with 10 bases lining up with TRBD2. The CDR3 covers 16 residues. V gave up 2 bases and J gave up 3 bases; unmatched junction bases: 5. Germline V CDR1 and CDR2: LNHDA, SQIVND (reference sequence). CDR3 sequence (DNA): TGTGCCAGTAGTATAAGAGCGGGGGGGATGACAGATACGCAGTATTTT. This codes for CASSIRAGGMTDTQYF. Combining the CDR3 with reference TRBV19 and TRBJ2-3 gives the whole variable domain DGGITQSPKYLFRKEGQNVTLSCEQNLNHDAMYWYRQDPGQGLRLIYYSQIVNDFQKGDIAEGYSVSREKKESFPLTVTSAQKNPTAFYLCASSIRAGGMTDTQYFGPGTRLTVL.

The chain carries TRBV2 and TRBJ2-3; 11 nucleotides match TRBD2. This CDR3 has 16 amino acids. From germline, CDR1 is SNHLY and CDR2 FYNNEI. J gave up 5 bases and V 4 bases, and 8 bases lay outside the gene matches. The CDR3 loop reads CASSVLAGGGKDTQYF. The CDR3 nucleotides read TGTGCCAGCAGTGTATTAGCGGGGGGGGGTAAAGATACGCAGTATTTT.

V is TRBV19 and J is TRBJ2-3; TRBD2 matches at 14 bases. This CDR3 comprises 20 residues. Germline V lookup: CDR1 LNHDA, CDR2 SQIVND (reference sequence). The ends lost 2 bases at V and 0 bases at J; junction bases unmatched: 10. CDR3 sequence: CASSILGLAGAHASTDTQYF. DNA for the CDR3: TGTGCCAGTAGTATACTGGGACTAGCGGGGGCCCACGCGAGCACAGATACGCAGTATTTT.